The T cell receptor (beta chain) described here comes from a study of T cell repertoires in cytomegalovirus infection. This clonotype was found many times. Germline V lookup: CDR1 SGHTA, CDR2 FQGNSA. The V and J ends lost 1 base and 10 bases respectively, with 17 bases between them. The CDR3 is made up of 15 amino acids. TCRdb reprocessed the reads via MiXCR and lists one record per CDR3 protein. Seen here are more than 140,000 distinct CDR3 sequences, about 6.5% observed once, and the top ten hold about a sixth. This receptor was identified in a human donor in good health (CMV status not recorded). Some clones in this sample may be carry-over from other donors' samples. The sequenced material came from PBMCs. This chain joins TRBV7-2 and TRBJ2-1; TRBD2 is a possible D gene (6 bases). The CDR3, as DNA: TGTGCCAGCAGCTTAGGCGGGGCCCCCGCCGTCGAGCAGTTCTTC. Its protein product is CASSLGGAPAVEQFF.